These 28 T cell receptor beta chains were all obtained from the same sample, sequenced in a study of identical twins. From the 5' RACE reads, TCRdb called clonotypes with MiXCR, one entry per CDR3 protein. The sample has roughly 280,000 distinct CDR3 sequences; roughly 10% are singletons. This sample also belongs to another study, concerning yellow fever vaccine responses in identical twins.

The sequencing sample was made of CD8+ T cells sorted from blood. Source of these receptors: a woman younger than 30 in good health.

This clonotype was detected many times. The chain employs TRBV20-1 and TRBJ2-1; perhaps D is TRBD1 or TRBD2 (6 bases each). The CDR3 covers 14 residues. Germline-derived CDR1 and CDR2 are DFQATT and SNEGSKA (reference sequence). V was cut by 7 bases and J by 10 bases, with 23 bases left in between. The CDR3: CSGLGGEGDWEQFF. As DNA, the CDR3 is TGCAGTGGCCTGGGGGGAGAGGGGGATTGGGAGCAGTTCTTC.

The CDR3 here is CASSSASGTTGELFF. As DNA, the CDR3 is TGTGCCAGCAGCTCGGCCAGCGGGACCACCGGGGAGCTGTTTTTT. The chain recombines TRBV7-9 with TRBJ2-2; TRBD2 agrees at 7 bases. V lost 4 bases to trimming and J lost 4 bases; unmatched junction nucleotides: 6. The germline V gene has CDR1 SEHNR and CDR2 FQNEAQ (reference sequence). The CDR3 is 15 amino acids.

This chain connects TRBV6-4 to TRBJ2-5; 9 bases line up with TRBD2. The V and J ends lost 3 bases and 2 bases, in that order; junction bases with no gene match: 4. This CDR3 region has 15 residues. In germline, CDR1 is MRHNA, CDR2 SNTAGT. DNA for the CDR3: TGTGCCAGCAGTGAAGGTAGCGGGGGACAAGAGACCCAGTACTTC. Translation: CASSEGSGGQETQYF.

The chain employs TRBV20-1 and TRBJ1-3; D is ambiguous. V was clipped by 0 bases and J by 0 bases, with 9 bases between them. The CDR3 sequence is 15 residues long. CDR1 and CDR2 from the germline V gene are DFQATT and SNEGSKA (reference sequence). The CDR3 loop is CSARDPRSSGNTIYF. The CDR3 nucleotides are TGCAGTGCTAGAGATCCCCGTAGCTCTGGAAACACCATATATTTT.

This clonotype appeared many times. The chain carries TRBV4-3 and TRBJ2-2; the D gene is possibly TRBD1 (6 bases). Per the germline V gene, CDR1 is LGHNA and CDR2 is YSLEER. The CDR3 has 15 amino acids. V was pared by 3 bases and J by 0 bases, with 8 bases between. This chain's CDR3 is CASSQDRTNTGELFF. CDR3 DNA sequence: TGCGCCAGCAGCCAGGACAGAACGAACACCGGGGAGCTGTTTTTT.

This clonotype was observed many times. The chain is built from TRBV2 and TRBJ2-1; no firm D call. The germline gives CDR1 SNHLY, CDR2 FYNNEI. Trimming took 4 bases from V and 12 from J, leaving 7 bases between them. This CDR3 has 10 residues. The CDR3 loop reads CASSANRQFF. In nucleotides, the CDR3 is TGTGCCAGCAGTGCCAACCGGCAGTTCTTC.

Notes on this clonotype: The germline gene is not matched at one end of the junction; a read error may be the cause. The rearrangement uses TRBV19 and TRBJ2-7; tentatively, D is TRBD2 (6 bases). Germline assignment: CDR1 LNHDA and CDR2 SQIVND (reference sequence). The CDR3 has 14 amino acids. The CDR3, as DNA: TGTGCCATTAGTGATCCGGGACTCGTCTACGAGCAGTACTTC. This translates into CAISDPGLVYEQYF.

This clonotype has a count of ten or more. The V and J genes are TRBV24-1 and TRBJ2-2, with 9 bases identical to TRBD1. The trim removed 10 bases at V and 3 bases at J, leaving 14 bases unmatched. The CDR3 extends over 17 amino acids. Germline V gene data show CDR1 as KGHDR and CDR2 as SFDVKD. The CDR3 loop is CATTGTGSLDYTGELFF. CDR3 DNA: TGTGCCACGACCGGGACAGGGAGTCTGGACTACACCGGGGAGCTGTTTTTT.

There are a few counts of this clonotype. The chain couples TRBV7-9 to TRBJ2-4; no clear D gene. The CDR3 covers 14 residues. Per the germline V gene, CDR1 is SEHNR and CDR2 is FQNEAQ (reference sequence). Trimming stripped 5 bases from V and 3 bases from J, with 11 bases between. The CDR3 nucleotides are TGTGCCAGCAGCCCCACCCTCGACAAAAACATTCAGTACTTC. As protein: CASSPTLDKNIQYF.

The chain recombines TRBV13 with TRBJ2-3, with 13 bases matching TRBD2. CDR1 PRHDT and CDR2 FYEKMQ come from the germline V gene (reference sequence). V lost 2 bases to trimming and J lost 4 bases; unmatched junction nucleotides: 3. The CDR3 has 16 amino acids. The CDR3 region is CASSLSTSGGADTQYF. In DNA, the CDR3 is TGTGCCAGCAGCTTAAGTACTAGCGGGGGGGCAGATACGCAGTATTTT.

Turning to this clonotype: With a much larger clone just one base away, this may be a read error. This chain links TRBV7-2 with TRBJ1-5; D uncertain. The CDR3 loop spans 15 amino acids. In germline, CDR1 is SGHTA, CDR2 FQGNSA. The V and J ends lost 4 bases and 1 base respectively, with 11 bases between them. For the CDR3, the DNA is TGTGCCAGCAGCTCCTCGGAGTGGAGCAATCAGCCCCAGCATTTT. As protein: CASSSSEWSNQPQHF.

The V call is TRBV7-9, the J call TRBJ2-3, with D unresolved. The CDR3 loop spans 16 amino acids. Deletions cut 4 bases from V and 0 bases from J, with 14 bases between. Germline V lookup: CDR1 SEHNR, CDR2 FQNEAQ (reference sequence). The CDR3 is CASSSPLQASTDTQYF. In nucleotides, the CDR3 is TGTGCCAGCAGCTCCCCACTTCAGGCTAGCACAGATACGCAGTATTTT.

This clonotype occurred a few times. The rearrangement links TRBV11-2 to TRBJ2-7; 10 nucleotides match TRBD2. The V and J ends lost 1 base and 3 bases, in that order; junction bases with no gene match: 3. CDR1 and CDR2 from the germline V gene are SGHAT and FQNNGV. The CDR3 has 15 amino acids. DNA for the CDR3: TGTGCCAGCAGCTTAGCGGCTAGCGGGAGCTACGAGCAGTACTTC. Its protein product is CASSLAASGSYEQYF.

This clonotype has a count of ten or more. The V gene is TRBV6-1, the J gene TRBJ2-7, with 9 nucleotides matching TRBD2. The CDR3 spans 18 residues. Germline V gene data show CDR1 as MNHNS and CDR2 as SASEGT. Germline trimming cut 6 bases from V and 2 bases from J; bases unmatched to any gene: 17. CDR3 nucleotides: TGTGCCAGCAGCTCCCACTGGGGGATAGCGGGAGAAGCCTACGAGCAGTACTTC. This codes for CASSSHWGIAGEAYEQYF.

In its sample, this clonotype was seen many times. CDR3 DNA sequence: TGTGCCACCAGTGGATCCTACAATGAGCAGTTCTTC. Translation: CATSGSYNEQFF. The gene calls are TRBV24-1 and TRBJ2-1; D is ambiguous. The ends were cut back, 5 bases at V and 1 base at J, with 2 bases in the middle. Germline lookup yields CDR1 KGHDR and CDR2 SFDVKD. The CDR3 contains 12 residues.

This clonotype was seen many times. The CDR3 DNA is TGTGCCAGCAGTTCTGGGCGGGGGGTCGAGGAGACCCAGTACTTC. Translated: CASSSGRGVEETQYF. V usage is TRBV27 and J usage is TRBJ2-5; TRBD2 agrees at 8 bases. Germline V CDR1 and CDR2: MNHEY, SMNVEV (reference sequence). The CDR3 is 15 residues long. Trimming took 4 bases from V and 5 from J; bases not matched to a gene: 9.

This clonotype was recorded many times. This chain uses TRBV5-1 with TRBJ2-3, with D maybe TRBD1 (6 bases). Trimming took off 4 bases at V and 0 bases at J, with 12 bases between the two ends. Germline V gene data show CDR1 as SGHRS and CDR2 as YFSETQ. The CDR3 is made up of 15 amino acids. The DNA for the CDR3 is TGCGCCAGCAGCCACCGGGACATGAGCACAGATACGCAGTATTTT. It translates to CASSHRDMSTDTQYF.

The chain recombines TRBV20-1 with TRBJ2-2; no reliable D call. The germline CDR1 and CDR2 sequences are DFQATT and SNEGSKA (reference sequence). The V and J ends lost 0 bases and 0 bases respectively, with 8 bases between them. The CDR3 is 15 amino acids. The CDR3 nucleotides read TGCAGTGCTAGAGACCGAAATACGAACACCGGGGAGCTGTTTTTT. Translating it yields CSARDRNTNTGELFF.

This clonotype has at least ten counts. This sequence joins TRBV18 and TRBJ1-1; D gene ambiguous. The CDR3 runs to 15 residues. V shed 1 base and J shed 0 bases, with 9 bases lying between them. The germline gives CDR1 KGHSH, CDR2 LQKENI. CDR3 sequence: CASSPRLDMNTEAFF. The CDR3 DNA reads TGTGCCAGCTCACCACGCTTAGACATGAACACTGAAGCTTTCTTT.

This clonotype was counted many times. A read error may account for a junction end that differs from germline. V usage is TRBV7-9 and J usage is TRBJ2-1; the match to TRBD1 covers 7 bases. This CDR3 has 15 amino acids. Germline CDR1 reads SEHNR; CDR2 reads FQNEAQ (reference sequence). The CDR3 DNA is TGTACCAGCAAAATGGACTCTGGACAGGACGCTGAGCAGTTCTTC. Translation gives CTSKMDSGQDAEQFF.

This clonotype was counted only a few times. The V and J genes are TRBV2 and TRBJ2-3; no definite D call. Germline lookup yields CDR1 SNHLY and CDR2 FYNNEI. The CDR3 has 15 residues. Trimming removed 6 bases from V and 3 bases from J, with 16 bases in between. This CDR3 is CASRVPEPETDTQYF. CDR3 bases: TGTGCCAGCAGGGTGCCCGAGCCGGAGACAGATACGCAGTATTTT.

At least ten counts were recorded for this clonotype. The V and J genes are TRBV13 and TRBJ1-1; 8 bases map to TRBD1. Trimming at V came to 5 bases and at J to 1 base, leaving 6 bases not matched to a gene. The CDR3 loop spans 15 amino acids. Germline lookup yields CDR1 PRHDT and CDR2 FYEKMQ (reference sequence). CDR3 sequence: CASSPQGAKNTEAFF. The CDR3 DNA sequence: TGTGCCAGCAGCCCCCAGGGGGCGAAGAACACTGAAGCTTTCTTT.

There are a few counts of this clonotype. V is TRBV20-1 and J is TRBJ2-3; TRBD2 matches 7 bases. With 0 bases clipped from V and 0 bases from J, the junction kept 3 bases outside the gene matches. The CDR3 spans 15 residues. Germline V gene data show CDR1 as DFQATT and CDR2 as SNEGSKA (reference sequence). The CDR3 sequence is CSAREWRESTDTQYF. CDR3 bases: TGCAGTGCTAGAGAATGGCGGGAGAGCACAGATACGCAGTATTTT.

This clonotype was seen many times. The gene calls are TRBV29-1 and TRBJ2-7; tentatively, D is TRBD1 or TRBD2 (6 bases each). V lost 6 bases and J lost 2, with 14 bases in between. CDR3 length equals 13 residues. CDR1 is SQVTM, CDR2 ANQGSEA, per germline. CDR3 region: CSVGGTTPYEQYF. The CDR3 DNA sequence: TGCAGCGTCGGCGGGACAACCCCCTACGAGCAGTACTTC.

This clonotype turned up a few times. The chain uses TRBV7-8 and TRBJ2-1; 10 nucleotides align to TRBD1. This CDR3 is built from 15 residues. Germline V CDR1 and CDR2: SGHVS, FQNEAQ. V shed 5 bases, J shed 6 bases, and the junction held 7 bases outside the gene matches. The CDR3 region has the DNA TGTGCCAGCAGCCACTGGGGGGACAGGGGCAATGAGCAGTTCTTC. This gives the protein CASSHWGDRGNEQFF.

Many counts were recorded for this clonotype. DNA of the CDR3: TGTGCCAGCAGTGTAGGACTAGCGGGGGAGTACAATGAGCAGTTCTTC. Translating it yields CASSVGLAGEYNEQFF. The V call is TRBV2, the J call TRBJ2-1, with 13 positions matching TRBD2. The V segment lost 4 bases and the J segment 4 bases; nucleotides outside the gene matches: 4. The CDR3 loop spans 16 amino acids. Germline assignment: CDR1 SNHLY and CDR2 FYNNEI.

CDR3 in amino acids: CASSQEGQGAYEQFF. CDR3 DNA sequence: TGTGCCAGCAGCCAAGAGGGACAGGGGGCGTATGAGCAGTTCTTC. The chain couples TRBV3-1 to TRBJ2-1; 12 bases agree with TRBD1. V gave up 0 bases and J gave up 8 bases; unmatched junction bases: 2. Germline V gene sequence: CDR1 LGHDT, CDR2 YNNKEL (reference sequence). The CDR3 consists of 15 residues.

This clonotype was observed at least ten times. The chain links TRBV12-3 or TRBV12-4 to TRBJ2-5, with D possibly TRBD2 on 5 matching bases. The CDR3 spans 17 residues. V lost 3 bases to trimming and J lost 2 bases, with 19 bases between them. In DNA, the CDR3 is TGTGCCAGCAGTTTGGTTCTAGCCCGACGGGCGCAAGAGACCCAGTACTTC. This sequence encodes CASSLVLARRAQETQYF.